These 3 T cell receptor beta chains were sequenced from one sample in a study of T cell changes during pregnancy in multiple sclerosis. Some clones are missing from TCRdb's copy, which holds only in-frame ones; the method was immunoSEQ multiplex PCR. The sample lists tens of thousands of clones; roughly 93% were seen once. The input for sequencing was peripheral blood, taken in the second trimester of pregnancy. These receptors were obtained from a female donor with multiple sclerosis, enrolled in a pregnancy study.

CDR3 loop: CASSRVVGGPEAFF. In DNA form, the CDR3 reads TGTGCCAGCAGCCGGGTCGTTGGGGGCCCTGAAGCTTTCTTT. The chain has TRBV11-2 and TRBJ1-1, with D possibly being TRBD1 (6 bases). Germline loops: CDR1 SGHAT, CDR2 FQNNGV. This CDR3 region has 14 residues. Trimming took off 5 bases at V and 6 bases at J, with 16 bases between the two ends.

The chain is built from TRBV7-2 and TRBJ2-1, with TRBD2 identical over 12 bases. The CDR3 extends over 17 amino acids. Trimming cost V 1 base and J 6 bases; bases outside gene matches: 7. Germline CDR1 SGHTA, CDR2 FQGNSA. CDR3 sequence: CASSLDLAGGPGNEQFF. Here the CDR3 DNA reads TGTGCCAGCAGCTTAGACCTAGCGGGGGGGCCGGGCAATGAGCAGTTCTTC. The full variable domain, with the rest looked up from reference TRBV7-2 and TRBJ2-1, is GAGVSQSPSNKVTEKGKDVELRCDPISGHTALYWYRQSLGQGLEFLIYFQGNSAPDKSGLPSDRFSAERTGGSVSTLTIQRTQQEDSAVYLCASSLDLAGGPGNEQFFGPGTRLTVL.

This rearrangement joins TRBV5-1 to TRBJ2-7, with 11 bases fitting TRBD1. There are 16 residues in the CDR3. CDR1 is SGHRS and CDR2 is YFSETQ in the germline V gene. The V segment lost 0 bases and the J segment 5 bases; nucleotides outside the gene matches: 7. The CDR3 sequence: CASSLAGQGARNEQYF. The CDR3 region has the DNA TGCGCCAGCAGCTTGGCCGGACAGGGGGCGCGGAACGAGCAGTACTTC.